This TCR beta chain is drawn from a study of regulatory T cells in long-lasting Graves disease. Noted time point: persistent/refractory GD, antithyroid drugs over 5 years with positive TRAb. Following extraction of RNA from PBMCs, that RNA was used to make the TCR library. From each patient, around 8.7 milliliters of peripheral blood was drawn and collected into an EDTA anticoagulant tube. Whole-study findings and limits: Persistent disease exhibited a predilection for TRBV28, TRBJ1-2 and TRBJ2-5. Persistent patients had a count of shared public clonotypes (around 2,500) that exceeded that of new patients (about 930). TCR diversity was lower in persistent than newly diagnosed Graves' disease.

This clonotype was counted many times. The antigen is undetermined. The authors built TCR beta libraries using iRepertoire HTBI primers and Arm-PCR of CDR3 regions. TCRdb processed the multiplex PCR reads anew with MiXCR; each CDR3 protein has one entry. The sample shows around 450,000 distinct CDR3 sequences, approximately 21% of them seen only once. This CDR3 spans 17 amino acids. The V and J ends lost 5 bases and 0 bases, in that order; junction bases with no gene match: 5. The sequencing used peripheral blood mononuclear cells (PBMCs), collected when the disease was refractory, from a patient treated with antithyroid drugs. This TCR derives from a female donor with Graves disease. The rearrangement links TRBV12-3 or TRBV12-4 to TRBJ1-3; 12 bases agree with TRBD1. The CDR3 sequence is CASSLGTGGSSGNTIYF. In DNA form, the CDR3 reads TGTGCCAGCAGTCTCGGGACAGGGGGCTCCTCTGGAAACACCATATATTTT.